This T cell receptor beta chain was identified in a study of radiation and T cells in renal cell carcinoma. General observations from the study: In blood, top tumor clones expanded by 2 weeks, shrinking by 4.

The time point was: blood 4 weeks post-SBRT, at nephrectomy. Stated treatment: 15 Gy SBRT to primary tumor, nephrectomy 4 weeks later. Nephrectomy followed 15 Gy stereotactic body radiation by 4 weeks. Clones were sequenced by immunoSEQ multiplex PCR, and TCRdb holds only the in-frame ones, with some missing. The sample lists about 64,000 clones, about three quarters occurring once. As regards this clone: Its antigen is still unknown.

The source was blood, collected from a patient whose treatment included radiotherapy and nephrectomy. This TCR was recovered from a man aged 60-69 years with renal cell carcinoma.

CDR3 coding DNA: TGTGCCAGCAACCAAGACAAGCTCATGGCTTTCTTT. Protein product: CASNQDKLMAFF. This sequence joins TRBV6-6 and TRBJ1-1; unclear D gene. V gave up 7 bases and J gave up 11 bases, with 17 bases separating them. CDR3 length: 12 residues. Germline-derived CDR1 and CDR2 are MNHNY and SVGAGI (reference sequence).